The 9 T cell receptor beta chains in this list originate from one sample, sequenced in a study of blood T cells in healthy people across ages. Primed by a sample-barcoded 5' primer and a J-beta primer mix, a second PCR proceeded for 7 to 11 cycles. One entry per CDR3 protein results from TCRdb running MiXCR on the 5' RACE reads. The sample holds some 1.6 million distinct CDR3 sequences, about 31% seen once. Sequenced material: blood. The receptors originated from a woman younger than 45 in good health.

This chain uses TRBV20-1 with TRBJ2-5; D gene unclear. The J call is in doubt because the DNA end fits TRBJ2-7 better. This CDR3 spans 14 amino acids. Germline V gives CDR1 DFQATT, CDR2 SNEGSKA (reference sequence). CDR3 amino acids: CSARGPYKGNEQYF. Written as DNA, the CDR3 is TGCAGTGCTAGAGGGCCATACAAGGGAAACGAGCAGTACTTC.

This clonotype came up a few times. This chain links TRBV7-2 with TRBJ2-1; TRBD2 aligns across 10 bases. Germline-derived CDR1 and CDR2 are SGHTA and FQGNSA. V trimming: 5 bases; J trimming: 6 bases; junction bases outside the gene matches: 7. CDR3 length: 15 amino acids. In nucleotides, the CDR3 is TGTGCCAGCAGCATAAGCGGGGGGGCCGTCAATGAGCAGTTCTTC. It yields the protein CASSISGGAVNEQFF.

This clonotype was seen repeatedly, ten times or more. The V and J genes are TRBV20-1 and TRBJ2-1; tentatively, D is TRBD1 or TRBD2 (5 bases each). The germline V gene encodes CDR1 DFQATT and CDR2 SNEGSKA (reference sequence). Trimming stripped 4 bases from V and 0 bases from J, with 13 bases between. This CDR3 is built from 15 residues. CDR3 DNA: TGCAGTGCTACAGTAGGGGACCGCTCCTACAATGAGCAGTTCTTC. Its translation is CSATVGDRSYNEQFF.

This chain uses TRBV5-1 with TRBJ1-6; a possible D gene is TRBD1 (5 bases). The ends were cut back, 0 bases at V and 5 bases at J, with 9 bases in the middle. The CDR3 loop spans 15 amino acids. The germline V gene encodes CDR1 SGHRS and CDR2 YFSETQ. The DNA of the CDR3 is TGCGCCAGCAGCTTGGAGGGGACGGATAATTCACCCCTCCACTTT. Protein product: CASSLEGTDNSPLHF. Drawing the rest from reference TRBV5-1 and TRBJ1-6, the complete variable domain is KAGVTQTPRYLIKTRGQQVTLSCSPISGHRSVSWYQQTPGQGLQFLFEYFSETQRNKGNFPGRFSGRQFSNSRSEMNVSTLELGDSALYLCASSLEGTDNSPLHFGNGTRLTVT.

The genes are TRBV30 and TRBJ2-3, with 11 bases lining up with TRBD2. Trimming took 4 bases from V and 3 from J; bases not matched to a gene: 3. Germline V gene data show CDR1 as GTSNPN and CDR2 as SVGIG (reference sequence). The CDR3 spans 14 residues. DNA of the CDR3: TGTGCCTGGACTAGCGGGGGGTGGACAGATACGCAGTATTTT. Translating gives CAWTSGGWTDTQYF.

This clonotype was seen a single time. Written as DNA, the CDR3 is TGTGCCAGCAGCTTAATGAGTGGGGGGCCCTACACCTACGAGCAGTACTTC. Its protein is CASSLMSGGPYTYEQYF. This chain links TRBV7-9 with TRBJ2-7, with D perhaps matching TRBD1 or TRBD2 (6 bases each). V was shortened by 2 bases and J by 2 bases, with 19 bases between the two germline ends. Germline V lookup: CDR1 SEHNR, CDR2 FQNEAQ (reference sequence). The CDR3 contains 17 residues.

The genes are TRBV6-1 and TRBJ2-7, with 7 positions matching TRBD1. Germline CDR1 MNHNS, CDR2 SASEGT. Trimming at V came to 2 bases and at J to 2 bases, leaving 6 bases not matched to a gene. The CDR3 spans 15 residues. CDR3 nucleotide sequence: TGTGCCAGCAGTGAACGTTGGCAGGGGGCCTACGAGCAGTACTTC. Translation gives CASSERWQGAYEQYF.

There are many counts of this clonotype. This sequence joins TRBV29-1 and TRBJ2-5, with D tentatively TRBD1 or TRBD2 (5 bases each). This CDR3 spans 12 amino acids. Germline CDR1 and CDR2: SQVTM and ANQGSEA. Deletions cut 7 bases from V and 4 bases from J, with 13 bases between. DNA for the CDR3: TGCAGCGCCGCCCGGGGACCAGAGACCCAGTACTTC. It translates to CSAARGPETQYF.

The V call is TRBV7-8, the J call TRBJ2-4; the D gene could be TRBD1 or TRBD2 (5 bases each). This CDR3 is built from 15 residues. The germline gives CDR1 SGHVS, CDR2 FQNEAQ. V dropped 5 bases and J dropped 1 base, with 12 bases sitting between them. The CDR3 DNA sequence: TGTGCCAGCAGCCCTCGAGGGGAGGCCAAAAACATTCAGTACTTC. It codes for CASSPRGEAKNIQYF. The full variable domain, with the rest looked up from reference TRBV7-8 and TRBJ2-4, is GAGVSQSPRYKVAKRGQDVALRCDPISGHVSLFWYQQALGQGPEFLTYFQNEAQLDKSGLPSDRFFAERPEGSVSTLKIQRTQQEDSAVYLCASSPRGEAKNIQYFGAGTRLSVL.